These T cell receptor beta chains were read from a single sample in a study of vaccination effects on CD4 cells after COVID-19. These TCRs' antigens remain unknown. Clones were read by immunoSEQ multiplex PCR, and TCRdb kept only the in-frame ones, dropping some. The data contain 35,000 to 40,000 clones, 70% to 80% of them singletons. Sequenced material: CD4+ T cells from PBMCs cultured with HCoV-NL63 spike peptides, taken before COVID-19 vaccination. These receptors originate from a human donor who had a prior SARS-CoV-2 infection. CDR3s include the opening cysteine and the closing phenylalanine or tryptophan. A D gene is named only where the DNA matches it firmly. A clone size is listed for some rows: how often the clone was seen (once, few, many), or a class if it is expanded.

>TRBV18|TRBD1|NA|TRBJ1-1
CASSPRRQGVGTEAFF
TGTGCCAGCTCACCAAGGAGACAGGGGGTGGGCACTGAAGCTTTCTTT
>TRBV30|NA|NA|TRBJ1-2
CAWKLWEGYGYTF
TGTGCCTGGAAATTATGGGAGGGCTATGGCTACACCTTC
>TRBV7-2|TRBD2|NA|TRBJ2-1
CASSLTGGGLRNEQFF
TGTGCCAGCAGCCTAACTGGGGGGGGGTTAAGAAATGAGCAGTTCTTC
>TRBV7-9|TRBD2|NA|TRBJ2-5
CASSTIAGTLETQYF
TGTGCCAGCAGCACAATAGCGGGTACCTTGGAGACCCAGTACTTC
>TRBV18|NA|NA|TRBJ2-7
CASSETGYEQYF
TGTGCCAGCTCAGAAACAGGGTACGAGCAGTACTTC
>TRBV24-1|TRBD2|few|TRBJ2-2
CATSDSQHGLGAGELFF
TGTGCCACCAGTGATTCCCAACACGGACTAGGGGCCGGGGAGCTGTTTTTT
>TRBV6-1|TRBD1|NA|TRBJ1-1
CASIRGTENTEAFF
TGTGCCAGCATACGAGGGACAGAGAACACTGAAGCTTTCTTT
>TRBV2|NA|once|TRBJ2-3
CASSDRWEGTQYF
TGTGCCAGCAGTGATAGGTGGGAAGGTACGCAGTATTTT
>TRBV5-5|NA|NA|TRBJ1-4
CASSLEGQGEKLFF
TGTGCCAGCAGCTTGGAGGGGCAGGGTGAAAAACTGTTTTTT
>TRBV1|NA|NA|TRBJ2-1
CTSSQGKLAGGPYEQFF
TGCACCAGCAGCCAAGGTAAACTAGCGGGGGGGCCCTATGAGCAGTTCTTC
>TRBV30|TRBD1|NA|TRBJ2-5
CAWGQGALETQYF
TGTGCCTGGGGACAGGGGGCCTTGGAGACCCAGTACTTC
>TRBV5-4|TRBD1|few|TRBJ2-5
CASSWDRGQETQYF
TGTGCCAGCAGCTGGGACAGGGGACAAGAGACCCAGTACTTC
>TRBV5-5|NA|NA|TRBJ2-1
CASRLGPQGYNEQFF
TGTGCCAGCAGGTTGGGACCCCAAGGATACAATGAGCAGTTCTTC
>TRBV18|TRBD2|NA|TRBJ2-4
CASSRTSSSPFGIQYF
TGTGCCAGCTCACGGACTAGCTCCAGCCCATTCGGCATTCAGTACTTC
>TRBV3-1/TRBV3-2|NA|NA|TRBJ2-1
CASSSRFVPEQFF
TGTGCCAGCAGCTCTCGATTTGTCCCTGAGCAGTTCTTC
>TRBV11-2|NA|few|TRBJ1-2
CASSPLTLRGYTF
TGTGCCAGCAGCCCTCTCACCCTGCGTGGCTACACCTTC
>TRBV5-6|NA|NA|TRBJ2-1
CASSLLRGRGNEQFF
TGTGCCAGCAGCTTGCTTAGGGGGAGGGGGAATGAGCAGTTCTTC
>TRBV28|TRBD2|NA|TRBJ2-1
CASSRGLAGTYEQFF
TGTGCCAGCAGCCGCGGACTAGCGGGAACCTATGAGCAGTTCTTC
>TRBV6-1|NA|NA|TRBJ2-7
CASSEAWQSEQYF
TGTGCCAGCAGTGAAGCCTGGCAGTCCGAGCAGTACTTC
>TRBV12-5|NA|NA|TRBJ1-1
CASGPPRLYTEAFF
TGTGCTAGTGGCCCCCCAAGGTTGTACACTGAAGCTTTCTTT
>TRBV10-3|NA|NA|TRBJ2-1
CAISEGLLYNEQFF
TGTGCCATCAGTGAGGGACTCTTATACAATGAGCAGTTCTTC
>TRBV5-4|NA|NA|TRBJ2-2
CASSRSGGSTGELFF
TGTGCCAGCAGCAGGTCTGGGGGGTCCACCGGGGAGCTGTTTTTT
>TRBV25-1|TRBD1|NA|TRBJ2-5
CASSEIEPYRGETQYF
TGTGCCAGCAGTGAAATCGAACCCTACAGGGGGGAGACCCAGTACTTC
>TRBV11-2|TRBD2|NA|TRBJ2-7
CASSIREDSYEQYF
TGTGCCAGCAGCATTCGGGAGGACTCCTACGAGCAGTACTTC
>TRBV2|NA|few|TRBJ1-1
CASSEGVMNTEAFF
TGTGCCAGCAGTGAAGGGGTTATGAACACTGAAGCTTTCTTT
>TRBV29-1|NA|NA|TRBJ2-5
CSVVGLYDQETQYF
TGCAGCGTTGTAGGACTATACGATCAAGAGACCCAGTACTTC
>TRBV6-2/TRBV6-3|TRBD2|NA|TRBJ2-7
CASSTLAGANIYEQYF
TGTGCCAGCAGCACACTAGCGGGAGCGAATATCTACGAGCAGTACTTC
>TRBV5-4|TRBD1|few|TRBJ1-2
CASSLQQGADYGYTF
TGTGCCAGCAGTCTTCAGCAGGGGGCAGACTATGGCTACACCTTC
>TRBV10-2|NA|NA|TRBJ2-7
CASSGYQRGNWGYEQYF
TGCGCCAGCAGTGGGTACCAAAGGGGGAATTGGGGCTACGAGCAGTACTTC
>TRBV9|NA|NA|TRBJ2-5
CASSVVGETQYF
TGTGCCAGCAGCGTAGTTGGGGAGACCCAGTACTTC
>TRBV5-4|TRBD1|NA|TRBJ2-7
CASSWPGQGTYEQYF
TGTGCCAGCAGCTGGCCGGGACAGGGTACCTACGAGCAGTACTTC